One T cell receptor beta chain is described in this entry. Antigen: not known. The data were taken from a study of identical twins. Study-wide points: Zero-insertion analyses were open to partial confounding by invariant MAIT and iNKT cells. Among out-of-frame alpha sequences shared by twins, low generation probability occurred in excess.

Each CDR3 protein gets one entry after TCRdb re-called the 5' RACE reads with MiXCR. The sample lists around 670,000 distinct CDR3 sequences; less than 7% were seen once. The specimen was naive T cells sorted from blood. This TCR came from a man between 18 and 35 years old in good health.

The CDR3 nucleotides are TGTGCCAGCGGGCTTACAGGGGGCGCAAATTCACCCCTCCACTTT. Encoded protein: CASGLTGGANSPLHF. This sequence joins TRBV6-1 and TRBJ1-6, with 9 positions matching TRBD1. Germline-derived CDR1 and CDR2 are MNHNS and SASEGT. The V gene end was trimmed by 8 bases and the J gene end by 7 bases; junction bases not matched to a gene: 9. The CDR3 totals 15 residues.